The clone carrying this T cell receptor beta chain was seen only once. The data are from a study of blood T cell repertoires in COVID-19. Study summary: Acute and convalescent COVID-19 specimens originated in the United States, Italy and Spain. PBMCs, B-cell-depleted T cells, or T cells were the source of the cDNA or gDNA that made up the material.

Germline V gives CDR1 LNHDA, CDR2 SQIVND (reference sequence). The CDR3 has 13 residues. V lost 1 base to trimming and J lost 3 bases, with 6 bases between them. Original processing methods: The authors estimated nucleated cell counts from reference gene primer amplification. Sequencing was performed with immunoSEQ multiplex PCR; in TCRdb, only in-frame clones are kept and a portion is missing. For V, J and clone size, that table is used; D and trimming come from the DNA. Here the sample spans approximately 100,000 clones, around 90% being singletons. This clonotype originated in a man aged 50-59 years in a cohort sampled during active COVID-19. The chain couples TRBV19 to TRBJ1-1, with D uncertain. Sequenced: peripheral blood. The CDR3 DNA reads TGTGCCAGTAGTATAGGCGGGGACACTGAAGCTTTCTTT. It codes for CASSIGGDTEAFF. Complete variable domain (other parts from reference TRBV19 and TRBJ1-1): DGGITQSPKYLFRKEGQNVTLSCEQNLNHDAMYWYRQDPGQGLRLIYYSQIVNDFQKGDIAEGYSVSREKKESFPLTVTSAQKNPTAFYLCASSIGGDTEAFFGQGTRLTVV.